Many counts were recorded for the clone carrying this T cell receptor beta chain. Its antigen remains unidentified. The data originate from a study of CD8+CD57+ T cells in acquired aplastic anemia. Study at large: Researchers reported that healthy donors averaged about 10.8 million reads for CD4+ cells. Study-level results: Sharing between patients and controls was observed for twenty-nine CD8+ CDR3 sequences.

Genomic DNA was employed as the template in profiling TCR beta VDJ and CDR3. In TCRdb, the reads were re-called with MiXCR into one record per CDR3 protein. The sample lists more than 150,000 distinct CDR3 sequences, around 45% seen once, with approximately 2.9% in the top ten. The V end lost 0 bases, the J end lost 2 bases, and 5 bases lay between the germline ends. Germline CDR1 reads SGDLS; CDR2 reads YYNGEE. The CDR3 has 13 residues. V and J are TRBV9 and TRBJ2-5; D is undetermined. Sample: sorted CD4+, CD8+, or CD8+CD57+ T cells (not recorded which) from PBMCs. The receptor was derived from a human donor in good health. In nucleotides, the CDR3 is TGTGCCAGCAGCGTAGAGAGTCAAGAGACCCAGTACTTC. This encodes CASSVESQETQYF. Together with reference TRBV9 and TRBJ2-5, the CDR3 gives the full variable domain: DSGVTQTPKHLITATGQRVTLRCSPRSGDLSVYWYQQSLDQGLQFLIQYYNGEERAKGNILERFSAQQFPDLHSELNLSSLELGDSALYFCASSVESQETQYFGPGTRLLVL.